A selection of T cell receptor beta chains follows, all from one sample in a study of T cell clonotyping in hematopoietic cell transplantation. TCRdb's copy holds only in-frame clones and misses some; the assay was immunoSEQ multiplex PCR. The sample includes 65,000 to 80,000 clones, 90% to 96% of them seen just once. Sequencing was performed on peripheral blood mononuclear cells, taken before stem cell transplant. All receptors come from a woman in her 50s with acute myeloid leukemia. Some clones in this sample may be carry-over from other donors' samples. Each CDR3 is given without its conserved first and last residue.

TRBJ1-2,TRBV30,AWSQGRENYGYT
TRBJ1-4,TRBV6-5,ASSWVVDEKLF
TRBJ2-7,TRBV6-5,ASSYSDRAEQY
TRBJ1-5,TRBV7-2,ASSLRLVNQPQH
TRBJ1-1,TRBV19,ASSNSKNTEAF
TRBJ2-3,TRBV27,ASSLPGRGTDTQY
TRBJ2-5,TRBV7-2,ASSSVGGGAVETQY
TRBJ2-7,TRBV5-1,ASSFQGQVNEQY
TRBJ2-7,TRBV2,ASTQGRSLEQY
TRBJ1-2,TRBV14,ASSQGRTGLGYT
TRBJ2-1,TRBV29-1,SVEQSGESNNEQF
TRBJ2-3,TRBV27,ASGGEVDTQY
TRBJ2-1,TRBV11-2,ASGLDGSPYNEQF
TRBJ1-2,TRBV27,ASSRTGGSYGYT
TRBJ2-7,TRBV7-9,ASSPDALAGEYEQY
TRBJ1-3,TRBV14,ASSTSGNTIY
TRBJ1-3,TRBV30,AWSVPGGGRNTIY
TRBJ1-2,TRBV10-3,AISLTGGQHGYT
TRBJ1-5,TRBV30,AWSWGSNQPQH
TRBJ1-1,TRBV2,ASSEQGSTEAF
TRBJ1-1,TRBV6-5,ASSPPGRGAEAF
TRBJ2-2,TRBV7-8,ASSLIGTGKAGELF
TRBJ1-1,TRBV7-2,ASSLRQGGTEAF
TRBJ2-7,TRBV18,ASSPPVYEQY
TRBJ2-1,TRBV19,ASSPGSSYNEQF
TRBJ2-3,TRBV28,ASSFEGREITTDTQY
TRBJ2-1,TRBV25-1,ASSESGGRAYNEQF
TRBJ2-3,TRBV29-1,SAGTGGIDTQY
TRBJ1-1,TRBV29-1,SVEMGQGETEAF
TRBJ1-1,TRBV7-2,ASSPLRAAGGLNTEAF
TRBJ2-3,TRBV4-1,ASSQDPSGTDTQY
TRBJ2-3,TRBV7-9,ASNRREADTQY
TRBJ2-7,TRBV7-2,ASSLETNYEQY
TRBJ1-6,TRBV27,ASSRESYNSPLH
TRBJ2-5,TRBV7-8,ASSFGETQY
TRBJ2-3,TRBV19,ASSMTDTQY
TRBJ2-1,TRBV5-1,ASSVTTGEGEQF
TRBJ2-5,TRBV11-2,ASSSNRGRGYETQY
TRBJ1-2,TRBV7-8,ASSPSGGRVYGYT
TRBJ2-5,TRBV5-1,ASSSARGGETQY
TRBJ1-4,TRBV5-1,ASTQGHLSGKLF
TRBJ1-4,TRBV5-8,ASSSAARNEKLF
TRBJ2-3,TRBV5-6,ASSYQPGQGLRDTQY
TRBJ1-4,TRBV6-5,ASSSTGGSNEKLF
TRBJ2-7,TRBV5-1,ASSYSGEQY
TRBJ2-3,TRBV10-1,ASTPKQGYDTQY
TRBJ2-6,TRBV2,ASSEEGSGANVLT